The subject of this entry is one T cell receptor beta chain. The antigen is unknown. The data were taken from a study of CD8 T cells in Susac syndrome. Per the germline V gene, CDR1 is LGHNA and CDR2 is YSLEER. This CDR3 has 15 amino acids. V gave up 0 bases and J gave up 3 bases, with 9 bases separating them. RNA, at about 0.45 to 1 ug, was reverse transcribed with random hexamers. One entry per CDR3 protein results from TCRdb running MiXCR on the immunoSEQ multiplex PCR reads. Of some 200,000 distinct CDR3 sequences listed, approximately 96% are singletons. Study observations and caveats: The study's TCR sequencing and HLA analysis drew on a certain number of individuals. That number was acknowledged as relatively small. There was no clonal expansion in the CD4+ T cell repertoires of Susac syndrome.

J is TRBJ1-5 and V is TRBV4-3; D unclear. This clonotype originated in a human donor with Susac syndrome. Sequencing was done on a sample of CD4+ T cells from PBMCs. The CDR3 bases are TGCGCCAGCAGCCAAGACCCGGGGATCAATCAGCCCCAGCATTTT. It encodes CASSQDPGINQPQHF.